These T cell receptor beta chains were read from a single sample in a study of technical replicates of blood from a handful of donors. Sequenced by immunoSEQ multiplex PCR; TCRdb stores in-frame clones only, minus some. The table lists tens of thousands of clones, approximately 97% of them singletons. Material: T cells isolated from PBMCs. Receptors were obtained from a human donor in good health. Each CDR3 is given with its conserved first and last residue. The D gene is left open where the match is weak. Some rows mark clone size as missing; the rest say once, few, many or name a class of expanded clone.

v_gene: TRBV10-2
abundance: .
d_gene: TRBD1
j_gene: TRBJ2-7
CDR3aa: CAACPTGVSYEQYF
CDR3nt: TGCGCCGCCTGCCCGACAGGGGTAAGCTACGAGCAGTACTTC

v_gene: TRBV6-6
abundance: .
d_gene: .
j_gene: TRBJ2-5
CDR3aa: CASSYGREETQYF
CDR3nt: TGTGCCAGCAGTTACGGGAGAGAAGAGACCCAGTACTTC

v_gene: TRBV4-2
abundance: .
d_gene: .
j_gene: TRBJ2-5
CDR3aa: CASSQDRTSTIETQYF
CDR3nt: TGTGCCAGCAGCCAAGATCGAACTAGCACTATAGAGACCCAGTACTTC

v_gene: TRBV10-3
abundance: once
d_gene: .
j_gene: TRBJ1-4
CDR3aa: CAISESREKLFF
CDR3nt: TGTGCCATCAGTGAGAGTCGGGAAAAACTGTTTTTT

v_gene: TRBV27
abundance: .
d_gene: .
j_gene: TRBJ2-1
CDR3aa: CASSYLGLHIHEQFF
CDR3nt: TGTGCCAGCAGTTACTTGGGACTTCATATCCATGAGCAGTTCTTC

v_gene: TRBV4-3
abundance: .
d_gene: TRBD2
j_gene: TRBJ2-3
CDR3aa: CASSSRWAGEVLDTQYF
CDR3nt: TGCGCCAGCAGCTCCCGTTGGGCGGGAGAGGTGTTAGATACGCAGTATTTT

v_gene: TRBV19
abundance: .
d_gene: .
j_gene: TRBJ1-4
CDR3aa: CASSPKRYLLSATNEKLFF
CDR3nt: TGTGCCAGTAGTCCAAAACGATATCTTCTCAGTGCAACTAATGAAAAACTGTTTTTT

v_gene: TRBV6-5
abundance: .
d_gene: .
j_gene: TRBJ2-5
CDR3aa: CASSSGGTYQETQYF
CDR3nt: TGTGCCAGCAGTTCAGGCGGGACTTACCAAGAGACCCAGTACTTC

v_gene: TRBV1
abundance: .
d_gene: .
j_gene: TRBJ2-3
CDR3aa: CTSSQEASGGSTDTQYF
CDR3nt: TGCACCAGCAGCCAAGAGGCGTCGGGGGGAAGCACAGATACGCAGTATTTT

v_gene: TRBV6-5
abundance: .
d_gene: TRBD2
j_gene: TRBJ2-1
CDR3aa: CASTVAGTSNEQFF
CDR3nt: TGTGCCAGCACTGTAGCCGGGACTAGCAATGAGCAGTTCTTC

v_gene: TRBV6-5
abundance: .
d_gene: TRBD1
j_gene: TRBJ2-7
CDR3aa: CASSRDSAYEQYF
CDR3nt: TGTGCCAGCAGCCGGGACAGCGCCTACGAGCAGTACTTC

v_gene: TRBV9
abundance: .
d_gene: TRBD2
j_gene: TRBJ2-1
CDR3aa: CASSARLAGVDEQFF
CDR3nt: TGTGCCAGCAGCGCCCGACTAGCGGGAGTTGATGAGCAGTTCTTC

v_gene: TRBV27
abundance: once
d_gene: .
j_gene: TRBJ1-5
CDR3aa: CASSPRLYQPQHF
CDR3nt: TGTGCCAGCAGTCCCAGGTTGTATCAGCCCCAGCATTTT

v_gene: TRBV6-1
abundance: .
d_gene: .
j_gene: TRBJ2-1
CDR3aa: CASSEFAGSRYNEQFF
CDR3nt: TGTGCCAGCAGTGAATTTGCGGGATCTCGCTACAATGAGCAGTTCTTC

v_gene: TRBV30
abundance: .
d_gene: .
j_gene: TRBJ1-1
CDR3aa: CAWSFRTHSNTEAFF
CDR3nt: TGTGCCTGGAGTTTTCGGACACATTCGAACACTGAAGCTTTCTTT

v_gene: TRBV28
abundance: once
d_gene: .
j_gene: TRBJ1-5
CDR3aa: CASSGGPYSNQPQHF
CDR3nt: TGTGCCAGCAGCGGGGGACCGTATAGCAATCAGCCCCAGCATTTT

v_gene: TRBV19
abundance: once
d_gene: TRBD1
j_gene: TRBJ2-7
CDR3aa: CASSMLGQGITYEQYF
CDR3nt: TGTGCCAGTAGTATGCTCGGACAGGGGATAACCTACGAGCAGTACTTC

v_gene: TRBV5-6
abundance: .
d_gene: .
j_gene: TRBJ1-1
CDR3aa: CASSIQTDATEAFF
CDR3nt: TGTGCCAGCAGCATTCAGACAGACGCCACTGAAGCTTTCTTT

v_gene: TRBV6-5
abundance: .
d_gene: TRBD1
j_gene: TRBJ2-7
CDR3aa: CASRPHRGLTYEQYF
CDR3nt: TGTGCCAGCAGGCCACACAGGGGTTTAACCTACGAGCAGTACTTC

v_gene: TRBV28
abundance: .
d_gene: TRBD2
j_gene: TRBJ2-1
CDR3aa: CASSFTFLAGVKHEQFF
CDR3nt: TGTGCCAGCAGTTTCACTTTCCTAGCGGGAGTAAAGCATGAGCAGTTCTTC

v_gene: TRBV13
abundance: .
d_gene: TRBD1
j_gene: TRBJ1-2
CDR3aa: CASSHSTGDYGYTF
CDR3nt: TGTGCCAGCAGCCATTCGACAGGGGACTATGGCTACACCTTC

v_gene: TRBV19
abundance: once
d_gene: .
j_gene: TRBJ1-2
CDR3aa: CASSSSGVPIYGYTF
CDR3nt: TGTGCCAGTAGTTCATCAGGGGTCCCCATCTATGGCTACACCTTC

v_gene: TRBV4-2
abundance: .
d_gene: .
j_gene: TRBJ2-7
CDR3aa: CASSQAPPGLEQYEQYF
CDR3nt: TGTGCCAGCAGCCAAGCCCCGCCGGGACTCGAGCAATACGAGCAGTACTTC

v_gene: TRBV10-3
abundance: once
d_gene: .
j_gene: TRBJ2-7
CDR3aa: CAISDQDEQYF
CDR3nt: TGTGCCATCAGTGATCAGGACGAGCAGTACTTC

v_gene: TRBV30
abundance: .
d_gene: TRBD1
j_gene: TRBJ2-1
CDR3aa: CAWSPGTENEQFF
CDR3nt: TGTGCCTGGAGTCCCGGGACAGAAAATGAGCAGTTCTTC

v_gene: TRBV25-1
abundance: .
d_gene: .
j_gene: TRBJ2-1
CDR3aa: CASSRYSGYNEQFF
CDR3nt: TGTGCCAGCAGCCGCTACTCGGGATACAATGAGCAGTTCTTC

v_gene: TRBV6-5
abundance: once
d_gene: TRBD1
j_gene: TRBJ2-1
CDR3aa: CASSPFGTGNNEQFF
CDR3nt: TGTGCCAGCAGCCCCTTCGGGACAGGCAACAATGAGCAGTTCTTC

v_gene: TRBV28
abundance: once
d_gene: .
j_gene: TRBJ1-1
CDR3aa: CASSTRWNTEAFF
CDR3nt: TGTGCCAGCAGTACTCGGTGGAACACTGAAGCTTTCTTT

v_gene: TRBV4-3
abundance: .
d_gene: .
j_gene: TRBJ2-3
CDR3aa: CASSQDLGTDTQYF
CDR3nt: TGCGCCAGCAGCCAAGATCTCGGCACAGATACGCAGTATTTT

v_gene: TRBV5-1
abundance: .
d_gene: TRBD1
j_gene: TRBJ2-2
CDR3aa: CASSLDRGVDTGELFF
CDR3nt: TGCGCCAGCAGCTTGGACAGGGGGGTGGACACCGGGGAGCTGTTTTTT

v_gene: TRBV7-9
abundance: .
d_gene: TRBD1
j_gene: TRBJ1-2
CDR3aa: CASSPGQDVYGYTF
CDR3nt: TGTGCCAGCAGCCCCGGACAGGACGTCTATGGCTACACCTTC

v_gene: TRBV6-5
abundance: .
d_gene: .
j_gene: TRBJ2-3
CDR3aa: CASGLRTDTQYF
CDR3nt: TGTGCCAGCGGACTGCGCACAGATACGCAGTATTTT

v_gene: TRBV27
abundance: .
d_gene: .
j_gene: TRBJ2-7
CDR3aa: CASSSGGNSYEQYF
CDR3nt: TGTGCCAGCAGTTCAGGCGGGAACTCCTACGAGCAGTACTTC

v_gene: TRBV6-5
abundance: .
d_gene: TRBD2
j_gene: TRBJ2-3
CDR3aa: CASSPTSGVTDTQYF
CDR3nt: TGTGCCAGCAGTCCCACTAGCGGGGTCACAGATACGCAGTATTTT